This T cell receptor beta chain was recovered during a study of T-cell memory formation after mild COVID-19 (dated by TCRdb to the early 2020s). Notes on the research overall: TCR sequence clusters from the two donors were found to be largely donor specific. Two young, previously healthy adult volunteers, one female and one male, were included in the cohort. In two donors, T-cell clones that expanded and contracted after mild COVID-19 were followed by sequencing TCRalpha and TCRbeta repertoires longitudinally. Overall study outcomes, separate from this receptor: The study included only a couple of mild cases, and larger cohorts that include severe cases with pre-infection samples were judged to be necessary. Clones that contracted from day 15 to 85 showed balanced CD4/CD8 phenotypes, whereas a second wave of clones that expanded from day 15 to 37 leaned towards CD4+. The detection of some responding clones in pre-infection memory suggests that pre-existing cross-reactive memory T cells joined the SARS-CoV-2 response. Contracting CD4+ clones turned up mainly in the CM and EM memory subsets, whereas EMRA was where CD8+ clones were enriched. The second-wave clones that peaked on day 37 were not confirmed to be SARS-CoV-2 specific.

Worth noting for this clonotype: Its antigen is not yet known. No qualities accompany the bases; no much larger clone lies one base away.

Based on the germline V gene, the CDR1 and CDR2 sequences are MNHEY and SVGAGI. The germline V end is reduced by 0 bases and the J end by 7 bases; junction bases left unmatched: 4. The CDR3 holds 16 amino acids from the cysteine to the phenylalanine. Only the CDR3 part of the read is kept: 48 bases, read in frame from the first base. Sequencing was performed on an Illumina NovaSeq 6000. TCRalpha and TCRbeta cDNA libraries were constructed by 5'RACE with constant-segment primers, with sample barcodes and unique molecular identifiers being introduced. RNA was extracted from every sample with Trizol reagent. Amplification of the libraries took two PCR steps, and the second step added a second sample barcode plus Illumina TruSeq adapters. Sequencing of libraries was performed on an Illumina NovaSeq with 2 x 150 bp paired-end reads. The study's processing was this. With migec v1.2.7, reads were demultiplexed and then collapsed into UMI-guided consensus sequences. Using mixcr v2.1.11, the UMI consensuses were aligned to TRA and TRB V and J templates and assembled into clonotypes. A clonotype was counted as expanded or contracted only if both edgeR and NoisET called the change significant, with noise models trained on biological replicates. For edgeR calls, the cutoffs were a false discovery rate-adjusted p below 0.01 and a log2 fold-change threshold of 1. PCA with hierarchical clustering of max-normalized trajectories of the 1000 most abundant clonotypes was used as exploratory dynamics analysis. Each responding clone was given a CD4 or CD8 phenotype based on the CD4+ and CD8+ repertoires, which had been sequenced separately. The raw public reads went through TCRdb reprocessing: fastp at Q25, MiXCR clone calling, in-frame beta chains kept. Records with the same CDR3 protein are collapsed into one entry carrying the most frequent genes and DNA. These V and J calls rely on TCRdb rather than the paper's analysis. Across this sample there are just over 400,000 distinct CDR3 sequences, with 23% seen only once. Of the sample, around 13% falls within the top ten clones.

Ficoll-Paque density gradient centrifugation was the method used to isolate PBMCs. The sample was PBMCs or a T cell subset sorted from them (not recorded which). The rearrangement combines TRBV6-5 with TRBJ2-1; 12 bases in between match TRBD2. The receptor was derived from an adult woman who had mild COVID-19 (a few samples of this study predate the infection). The sample titles of this study are shuffled in the database, so cell type and time point are left out; the donor was told from shared clones. The DNA sequence reads TGTGCCAGCAGTTACTCTCTAGCGGGGGGGCCTAATGAGCAGTTCTTC. Its protein product is CASSYSLAGGPNEQFF.